The 32 T cell receptor beta chains in this list originate from one sample, sequenced in a study of CD8+CD57+ T cells in acquired aplastic anemia. Patients who underwent sequencing had shown CD8+CD57+ cell expansion by flow cytometry. Genomic DNA, serving as template, underwent TCR beta VDJ and CDR3 profiling. One entry per CDR3 protein results from TCRdb running MiXCR on the reads. The table includes roughly 160,000 distinct CDR3 sequences, 60% to 80% detected once. The sample was sorted CD4+, CD8+, or CD8+CD57+ T cells (not recorded which) from PBMCs. These receptors all come from a human donor with aplastic anemia.

This rearrangement joins TRBV15 to TRBJ2-7; D tentatively fits TRBD1 or TRBD2 (6 bases each). The CDR3 sequence is 13 residues long. Germline V gene sequence: CDR1 LNHNV, CDR2 YYDKDF (reference sequence). The ends were cut back, 5 bases at V and 7 bases at J, with 15 bases in the middle. The CDR3 region has the DNA TGTGCCACCAGCCTAGGGGGGAGGAAAGAGCAGTACTTC. Its translation: CATSLGGRKEQYF.

The V call is TRBV10-3, the J call TRBJ1-1, with 12 positions matching TRBD1. V lost 8 bases and J lost 5; bases outside the gene matches: 12. This CDR3 has 16 amino acids. From germline, CDR1 is ENHRY and CDR2 SYGVKD. For the CDR3, the DNA is TGTGCCATCCAAAGTCGGGGACAGGGGGCTCGGACTGAAGCTTTCTTT. It encodes CAIQSRGQGARTEAFF.

This chain links TRBV7-2 with TRBJ1-2; D may be TRBD1 (5 bases). CDR1 and CDR2 from the germline V gene are SGHTA and FQGNSA. This CDR3 spans 14 amino acids. Trimming took 1 base from V and 4 from J, leaving 10 bases between them. CDR3 residues: CASSLGGLGYGYTF. CDR3 DNA: TGTGCCAGCAGCTTAGGGGGGTTAGGCTATGGCTACACCTTC.

The chain uses TRBV4-2 and TRBJ1-1; the D is unclear. This CDR3 is 16 amino acids long. The germline CDR1 and CDR2 sequences are LGHNA and YNFKEQ. V dropped 1 base and J dropped 3 bases, with 15 bases sitting between them. CDR3 residues: CASSQVTLAEDTEAFF. The CDR3 DNA reads TGTGCCAGCAGCCAAGTGACCCTGGCAGAGGACACTGAAGCTTTCTTT.

The chain links TRBV12-3 or TRBV12-4 to TRBJ1-1; no reliable D call. Trimming pared 5 bases from V and 0 bases from J, leaving 10 bases between. The CDR3 is 14 amino acids. CDR3 in DNA: TGTGCCAGCAGTATCACTGAAATGAACACTGAAGCTTTCTTT. Translated: CASSITEMNTEAFF.

The chain recombines TRBV5-5 with TRBJ2-7; 8 bases are shared with TRBD1. Germline V gives CDR1 SGHKS, CDR2 YYEKEE (reference sequence). This CDR3 has 13 residues. V lost 4 bases, J lost 6 bases, and 6 bases stayed unmatched. This chain's CDR3 is CASSLSDRGEQYF. The CDR3 DNA follows: TGTGCCAGCAGCCTCTCCGACAGGGGCGAGCAGTACTTC.

Here the CDR3 reads CASRVDSANQPQHF. The CDR3 nucleotides read TGCGCCAGCAGAGTGGACAGCGCCAATCAGCCCCAGCATTTT. The gene calls are TRBV5-1 and TRBJ1-5, with D perhaps TRBD1 (6 bases). Germline-derived CDR1 and CDR2 are SGHRS and YFSETQ. V lost 5 bases and J 3 bases, leaving 12 bases between the germline ends. This CDR3 spans 14 amino acids.

CDR3 sequence reads: CATSDRLSGTQYF. CDR3 sequence (DNA): TGTGCCACCAGTGATCGACTTAGTGGTACGCAGTATTTT. The rearrangement joins TRBV24-1 to TRBJ2-3, with unresolved D. Germline CDR1 is KGHDR and CDR2 is SFDVKD. The ends were cut back, 3 bases at V and 8 bases at J, with 11 bases in the middle. The CDR3 spans 13 residues.

The chain is built from TRBV20-1 and TRBJ2-5; D is possibly TRBD2 (6 bases). V was clipped by 1 base and J by 9 bases, with 21 bases between them. Germline V gene lookup returns CDR1 DFQATT and CDR2 SNEGSKA (reference sequence). The CDR3 consists of 15 residues. CDR3 DNA sequence: TGCAGTGCTAGAGGCCCGGGACTGATGAATCAGCCCCAGTACTTC. Residues: CSARGPGLMNQPQYF.

The chain has TRBV7-2 and TRBJ2-2; 12 bases align to TRBD2. The ends lost 5 bases at V and 6 bases at J; junction bases unmatched: 7. The CDR3 runs 16 residues. Germline CDR1 SGHTA, CDR2 FQGNSA. The CDR3 DNA is TGTGCCAGCAGCACAAGACTAGCGGGGGAATCCGGGGAGCTGTTTTTT. Its protein product is CASSTRLAGESGELFF. Supplemented by reference TRBV7-2 and TRBJ2-2, the full variable domain reads GAGVSQSPSNKVTEKGKDVELRCDPISGHTALYWYRQSLGQGLEFLIYFQGNSAPDKSGLPSDRFSAERTGGSVSTLTIQRTQQEDSAVYLCASSTRLAGESGELFFGEGSRLTVL.

The chain uses TRBV2 and TRBJ2-7, with D tentatively TRBD2 (5 bases). Trimming cost V 5 bases and J 3 bases, with 5 bases left between them. The CDR3 sequence is 11 residues long. Looked up from germline, CDR1 is SNHLY and CDR2 is FYNNEI. The chain's CDR3 is CASSRGYEQYF. CDR3 bases: TGTGCCAGCAGTCGGGGCTACGAGCAGTACTTC.

This clonotype has only a few counts. The V call is TRBV29-1, the J call TRBJ1-1, with TRBD1 as a possible D gene (6 bases). The length of the CDR3 is 10 residues. Trimming shortened V by 7 bases and J by 4 bases, and 7 bases separated the two germline ends. Per the germline V gene, CDR1 is SQVTM and CDR2 is ANQGSEA. The CDR3 sequence: CSGGGTEAFF. CDR3 coding DNA: TGCAGCGGAGGGGGCACTGAAGCTTTCTTT.

The J gene is TRBJ2-3, the V gene TRBV24-1, with 8 positions matching TRBD2. V was pared by 3 bases and J by 5 bases, with 12 bases of the junction left unmatched. The CDR3 contains 17 residues. Germline CDR1 KGHDR, CDR2 SFDVKD. This CDR3 is CATSDPKREGSIDTQYF. The CDR3 DNA reads as TGTGCCACCAGTGATCCCAAACGGGAGGGGTCAATAGATACGCAGTATTTT.

The chain uses TRBV15 and TRBJ2-1; D gene ambiguous. The V gene's germline CDR1 is LNHNV and CDR2 YYDKDF (reference sequence). This CDR3 is 13 amino acids long. Deletions cut 1 base from V and 6 bases from J, with 7 bases between. The CDR3 spells CATSRGPRNEQFF. The CDR3 DNA reads as TGTGCCACCAGCAGAGGACCCCGCAATGAGCAGTTCTTC.

This clonotype was seen more than once but under ten times. For the CDR3, the DNA is TGCAGTGCCCCTTCCGGGGACAATCAGCCCCAGCATTTT. It translates to CSAPSGDNQPQHF. J is TRBJ1-5 and V is TRBV20-1; the D is unclear. Germline assignment: CDR1 DFQATT and CDR2 SNEGSKA (reference sequence). V shed 6 bases and J shed 3 bases, with 12 bases lying between them. The CDR3 runs to 13 residues.

The table lists this clonotype with many counts. The rearrangement joins TRBV5-6 to TRBJ1-3, with no clear D. The V end was cut by 0 bases, the J end by 1 base, with 8 bases between. This CDR3 contains 15 residues. Germline CDR1 SGHDT, CDR2 YYEEEE. CDR3 nucleotides: TGTGCCAGCAGCTTGGACACCACATCTGGAAACACCATATATTTT. It is translated as CASSLDTTSGNTIYF.

This clonotype was seen a handful of times. V is TRBV24-1 and J is TRBJ2-7, with D perhaps assigned TRBD1 or TRBD2 (5 bases each). Germline CDR1 KGHDR, CDR2 SFDVKD. V was trimmed by 2 bases and J by 3 bases, leaving 13 bases between them. This CDR3 spans 15 amino acids. As DNA, the CDR3 is TGTGCCACCAGTGATTCGGGGCAGGCGTACTACGAGCAGTACTTC. Protein product: CATSDSGQAYYEQYF.

In its sample, this clonotype was seen once. The chain carries TRBV20-1 and TRBJ2-7, with 7 bases that match TRBD2. This CDR3 has 14 residues. Germline V gives CDR1 DFQATT, CDR2 SNEGSKA (reference sequence). V shed 3 bases, J shed 3 bases, and the junction held 8 bases outside the gene matches. CDR3 in DNA: TGCAGTGCTAGTGGGAGGGGAGAAGACTACGAGCAGTACTTC. Protein: CSASGRGEDYEQYF.

The V gene is TRBV9, the J gene TRBJ1-1; tentative D call: TRBD1 (5 bases). The CDR3 runs to 16 residues. V was clipped by 0 bases and J by 1 base, with 13 bases between them. Germline CDR1 reads SGDLS; CDR2 reads YYNGEE. CDR3 DNA sequence: TGTGCCAGCAGCGTAGTTGCGGGACGGACGAACACTGAAGCTTTCTTT. Translation gives CASSVVAGRTNTEAFF.

This chain uses TRBV5-4 with TRBJ2-6, with D unresolved. Germline CDR1 is SGHNT and CDR2 is YYREEE (reference sequence). There are 17 residues in the CDR3. V was pared by 1 base and J by 0 bases, with 11 bases between. The CDR3 coding sequence is TGTGCCAGCAGCTTGCAACGGTCCGACTCTGGGGCCAACGTCCTGACTTTC. Protein product: CASSLQRSDSGANVLTF.

V and J are TRBV5-1 and TRBJ2-2; maybe TRBD1 (5 bases). Germline CDR1 is SGHRS and CDR2 is YFSETQ. This CDR3 has 14 residues. V gave up 5 bases and J gave up 4 bases, with 12 bases separating them. CDR3 nucleotides: TGCGCCAGCAGTTTTGCAGGGTTCACCGGGGAGCTGTTTTTT. It yields the protein CASSFAGFTGELFF.

A single count supports this clonotype. V and J are TRBV9 and TRBJ2-5; 11 bases map to TRBD2. V gave up 0 bases and J gave up 4 bases; unmatched junction bases: 5. The CDR3 contains 16 residues. Per germline, CDR1 SGDLS and CDR2 YYNGEE. The CDR3, as DNA: TGTGCCAGCAGCGTAGTTAGCGGGGGGGCCAGAGAGACCCAGTACTTC. Protein product: CASSVVSGGARETQYF.

This clonotype was detected ten times or more. The chain joins TRBV6-4 to TRBJ2-2; maybe TRBD2 (5 bases). CDR1 MRHNA and CDR2 SNTAGT come from the germline V gene. With 6 bases removed from V and 4 bases from J, the gap between germline ends came to 15 bases. The CDR3 is made up of 15 amino acids. CDR3 in DNA: TGTGCCAGCAGCGAATCCGAAGGAGGCACCGGGGAGCTGTTTTTT. This translates into CASSESEGGTGELFF.

A note on this clonotype: An end of the junction does not agree with germline; a read error may underlie this. The chain couples TRBV24-1 to TRBJ2-7; 8 bases map to TRBD1. Per germline, CDR1 KGHDR and CDR2 SFDVKD. The CDR3 spans 14 residues. The CDR3 region is CASSAGTGPYEQYF. In DNA form, the CDR3 reads TGTGCCAGCAGTGCCGGGACAGGCCCCTACGAGCAGTACTTC.

This chain joins TRBV10-3 and TRBJ2-3, with 8 bases identical to TRBD1. With 10 bases clipped from V and 4 bases from J, the junction kept 10 bases outside the gene matches. Looked up from germline, CDR1 is ENHRY and CDR2 is SYGVKD. This CDR3 is 14 amino acids long. CDR3 nucleotides: TGTGCCACCTCATGGACAGGGTCGGCAGATACGCAGTATTTT. It specifies CATSWTGSADTQYF.

There are a few counts of this clonotype. V and J are TRBV10-3 and TRBJ2-5, with D tentatively TRBD1 (6 bases). V gave up 10 bases and J gave up 2 bases, with 20 bases separating them. The CDR3 is 15 amino acids. Germline CDR1 ENHRY, CDR2 SYGVKD. This CDR3 reads CASSDSRSLQETQYF. The CDR3 DNA reads TGTGCCAGTTCGGACAGCAGAAGTCTTCAAGAGACCCAGTACTTC.

The V and J genes are TRBV10-3 and TRBJ1-1, with D maybe TRBD1 (5 bases). CDR1 is ENHRY, CDR2 SYGVKD, per germline. The CDR3 extends over 13 amino acids. Trimming left V 6 bases short and J 1 base short, with 9 bases between. The CDR3 coding sequence is TGTGCCATCAGCGGGACGGGGAACACTGAAGCTTTCTTT. Amino acids: CAISGTGNTEAFF.

Comment on this clonotype: At one boundary the junction diverges from the germline segment, which might be a read error. V gene TRBV5-1 combines with J gene TRBJ2-7; 8 bases fit TRBD1. Germline lookup yields CDR1 SGHRS and CDR2 YFSETQ. The CDR3 has 14 residues. CDR3 amino acids: CASSLTGEDNEQYF. CDR3 nucleotide sequence: TGTGCCAGCAGCTTGACAGGGGAGGACAACGAGCAGTACTTC. Supplemented by reference TRBV5-1 and TRBJ2-7, the full variable domain reads KAGVTQTPRYLIKTRGQQVTLSCSPISGHRSVSWYQQTPGQGLQFLFEYFSETQRNKGNFPGRFSGRQFSNSRSEMNVSTLELGDSALYLCASSLTGEDNEQYFGPGTRLTVT.

V is TRBV20-1 and J is TRBJ2-1; 9 bases line up with TRBD1. V was clipped by 6 bases and J by 6 bases; unmatched bases: 6. This CDR3 contains 13 residues. Germline-derived CDR1 and CDR2 are DFQATT and SNEGSKA (reference sequence). The CDR3 reads CSALGTGSNEQFF. CDR3 bases: TGCAGTGCCCTCGGGACAGGGTCCAATGAGCAGTTCTTC.

Comments on this clonotype: Mismatch with germline at one junction end may stem from a read error. The chain joins TRBV10-3 to TRBJ2-7, with TRBD1 identical over 8 bases. In germline, CDR1 is ENHRY, CDR2 SYGVKD. The CDR3 loop spans 14 amino acids. The CDR3 loop is CAIGATGVSYERYF. CDR3 nucleotides: TGTGCCATCGGCGCGACAGGGGTGAGCTACGAGCGGTACTTC.

This chain connects TRBV5-1 to TRBJ2-7; 10 bases line up with TRBD1. After removal of 5 bases from V and 1 base from J, the junction contained 6 bases not matched to a gene. Germline CDR1 reads SGHRS; CDR2 reads YFSETQ. The CDR3 is made up of 15 amino acids. The DNA of the CDR3 is TGCGCCAGCAGGGGGGACAGGGGAGGTTCCTACGAGCAGTACTTC. Its translation: CASRGDRGGSYEQYF.

Of note for this clonotype: One junction end does not reproduce the germline sequence, and a read error may be involved. The chain couples TRBV7-7 to TRBJ2-5, with unresolved D. The CDR3 length is 8 residues. The germline V gene encodes CDR1 SSHAT and CDR2 FNYEAQ (reference sequence). The CDR3 DNA reads as TGTGCCAGCAACCCGCGGTCCTTC. It translates to CASNPRSF.